This T cell receptor beta chain comes out of a study of cytomegalovirus exposure and HLA in healthy donors. Primers: 60 Vbeta forward and 13 Jbeta reverse. The data were produced by immunoSEQ multiplex PCR, yet TCRdb's version contains in-frame clones alone and is incomplete. The sample lists 200,000 to 250,000 clones, 80% to 90% seen once, with about 3.1% in the top ten. Germline assignment: CDR1 SGHRS and CDR2 YFSETQ. CDR3 length equals 15 residues. V was clipped by 0 bases and J by 2 bases; unmatched bases: 4. In regard to this clone: The antigen is not known.

Study results and limitations: Cytomegalovirus association was listed for 164 TCR beta chains.

This TCR was recovered from a man aged 25 to 40 in good health and CMV-seronegative. What was sequenced was PBMCs. J is TRBJ2-5 and V is TRBV5-1; TRBD1 agrees at 7 bases. The CDR3 region is CASSLDLGQQETQYF. The CDR3 DNA reads as TGCGCCAGCAGCTTGGATTTGGGACAGCAAGAGACCCAGTACTTC.